The 19 T cell receptor beta chains listed next were all sequenced from one sample in a study of blood T cell repertoires in COVID-19. TCRdb's copy holds only in-frame clones and misses some; the assay was immunoSEQ multiplex PCR. The sample contains a few hundred thousand clones, 85% of which appear only once. Specimen: PBMCs or T cells enriched from blood (not recorded which). These receptors originate from a woman aged 45-65 years who had recovered from COVID-19.

The chain combines TRBV2 with TRBJ1-2; D is unresolved. Looked up from germline, CDR1 is SNHLY and CDR2 is FYNNEI. The CDR3 runs to 8 residues. The CDR3 DNA reads TGTGCTAGAAGTGGCTACACCTTC. Its translation: CARSGYTF.

This rearrangement joins TRBV18 to TRBJ2-4, with 7 bases matching TRBD1. This CDR3 region has 16 residues. The J segment lost 8 bases and the V segment lost 2 bases, leaving 12 bases of the junction unmatched. Germline V lookup: CDR1 KGHSH, CDR2 LQKENI. The CDR3 loop is CASSPEDRSEEDIQYF. The CDR3 bases are TGTGCCAGCTCACCAGAGGACAGGTCCGAGGAGGACATTCAGTACTTC.

CDR3 sequence: CATSSGGPGSYEQYF. The CDR3 nucleotides read TGTGCCACCAGTTCCGGGGGACCCGGGTCCTACGAGCAGTACTTC. The J gene is TRBJ2-7, the V gene TRBV24-1; D possibly corresponds to TRBD2 (6 bases). CDR1 KGHDR and CDR2 SFDVKD come from the germline V gene. This CDR3 is built from 15 residues. Trimming pared 6 bases from V and 1 base from J, leaving 15 bases between.

Only one count was recorded for this clone. The V and J genes are TRBV15 and TRBJ2-2, with D perhaps matching TRBD1 (5 bases). This CDR3 comprises 14 residues. Germline V gene data show CDR1 as LNHNV and CDR2 as YYDKDF (reference sequence). V was pared by 0 bases and J by 7 bases, with 9 bases between. The CDR3 is CATSRDRVGGELFF. CDR3 sequence (DNA): TGTGCCACCAGCAGAGACAGGGTCGGCGGGGAGCTGTTTTTT. Drawing the rest from reference TRBV15 and TRBJ2-2, the complete variable domain is DAMVIQNPRYQVTQFGKPVTLSCSQTLNHNVMYWYQQKSSQAPKLLFHYYDKDFNNEADTPDNFQSRRPNTSFCFLDIRSPGLGDTAMYLCATSRDRVGGELFFGEGSRLTVL.

The chain is built from TRBV7-2 and TRBJ1-5; no reliable D call. The CDR3 totals 15 residues. Trimming took 5 bases from V and 0 from J, leaving 11 bases between them. Looked up from germline, CDR1 is SGHTA and CDR2 is FQGNSA. Written as DNA, the CDR3 is TGTGCCAGCAGCCCGCGGTGGAATAGCAATCAGCCCCAGCATTTT. The encoded protein is CASSPRWNSNQPQHF.

The gene calls are TRBV5-1 and TRBJ1-4; D may be TRBD1 (6 bases). The V end lost 2 bases, the J end lost 8 bases, and 13 bases lay between the germline ends. This CDR3 spans 14 amino acids. Germline V gene sequence: CDR1 SGHRS, CDR2 YFSETQ. The CDR3: CASSFARGHEKLFF. CDR3 coding DNA: TGCGCCAGCAGCTTTGCCCGGGGACACGAAAAACTGTTTTTT.

This clone is classed as medium-sized. V and J are TRBV24-1 and TRBJ2-2; TRBD1 aligns across 10 bases. The trim removed 0 bases at V and 3 bases at J, leaving 0 bases unmatched. CDR3 size: 16 residues. Germline CDR1 is KGHDR and CDR2 is SFDVKD. CDR3: CATSDLGQGDTGELFF. The DNA of the CDR3 is TGTGCCACCAGTGATTTGGGACAGGGGGACACCGGGGAGCTGTTTTTT.

Notes on this clone: At the DNA level, this CDR3 is encoded by other sequences in the same sample as well. J is TRBJ1-5 and V is TRBV12-3 or TRBV12-4; 9 nucleotides line up with TRBD1. V lost 5 bases and J lost 5; bases outside the gene matches: 1. The CDR3 length is 13 residues. The CDR3, as DNA: TGTGCCAGCAGTCGGACAGGGGATCAGCCCCAGCATTTT. Protein: CASSRTGDQPQHF.

V and J are TRBV10-3 and TRBJ1-1; D is uncertain. The CDR3 is made up of 11 amino acids. CDR1 ENHRY and CDR2 SYGVKD come from the germline V gene. Trimming removed 6 bases at V and 2 bases at J, with 4 bases between. The CDR3 DNA is TGTGCCATCAGACTAAACACTGAAGCTTTCTTT. Translation gives CAIRLNTEAFF.

The V call is TRBV3-1 (or the pseudogene TRBV3-2), the J call TRBJ1-2, with TRBD1 as a possible D gene (6 bases). Germline CDR1 is LGHDT and CDR2 is YNNKEL (reference sequence). V was trimmed by 0 bases and J by 4 bases, leaving 9 bases between them. This CDR3 has 14 amino acids. CDR3 coding DNA: TGTGCCAGCAGCCAAGATAGAGGGGGCTATGGCTACACCTTC. Residues: CASSQDRGGYGYTF.

The J gene is TRBJ1-6, the V gene TRBV7-2; D is possibly TRBD1 (6 bases). V was trimmed by 7 bases and J by 3 bases, leaving 16 bases between them. Germline values: CDR1 SGHTA, CDR2 FQGNSA. The CDR3 sequence is 16 residues long. CDR3 sequence (DNA): TGTGCCAGCATAGAATATACAGGGAGCTATAATTCACCCCTCCACTTT. Translating it yields CASIEYTGSYNSPLHF. Drawing the rest from reference TRBV7-2 and TRBJ1-6, the complete variable domain is GAGVSQSPSNKVTEKGKDVELRCDPISGHTALYWYRQSLGQGLEFLIYFQGNSAPDKSGLPSDRFSAERTGGSVSTLTIQRTQQEDSAVYLCASIEYTGSYNSPLHFGNGTRLTVT.

The V call is TRBV18, the J call TRBJ1-6; D not resolved. The CDR3 loop spans 13 amino acids. V lost 4 bases, J lost 5 bases, and 6 bases lay in between. CDR1 KGHSH and CDR2 LQKENI come from the germline V gene. The CDR3: CASSRSDNSPLHF. The CDR3 nucleotides are TGTGCCAGCTCACGCTCAGATAATTCACCCCTCCACTTT.

The rearrangement links TRBV10-2 to TRBJ2-5; 9 positions match TRBD2. J lost 4 bases, V lost 4 bases, and 13 bases had no gene match. This CDR3 is built from 17 residues. Germline V lookup: CDR1 WSHSY, CDR2 SAAADI. This CDR3 is CASSVPTRREGPETQYF. The DNA of the CDR3 is TGCGCCAGCAGTGTTCCGACTCGGCGGGAGGGCCCAGAGACCCAGTACTTC.

The chain couples TRBV7-9 to TRBJ1-2; 7 bases line up with TRBD1. The length of the CDR3 is 13 residues. V was pared by 10 bases and J by 2 bases, with 7 bases of the junction left unmatched. CDR1 is SEHNR and CDR2 is FQNEAQ in the germline V gene (reference sequence). CDR3 DNA: TGTGCCACACGAACAGGGGACAACTATGGCTACACCTTC. Residues: CATRTGDNYGYTF. The complete variable domain, with remaining parts taken from reference TRBV7-9 and TRBJ1-2, reads DTGVSQNPRHKITKRGQNVTFRCDPISEHNRLYWYRQTLGQGPEFLTYFQNEAQLEKSRLLSDRFSAERPKGSFSTLEIQRTEQGDSAMYLCATRTGDNYGYTFGSGTRLTVV.

The chain couples TRBV3-1 (or the pseudogene TRBV3-2) to TRBJ1-1, with D possibly being TRBD1 (5 bases). The V end was cut by 6 bases, the J end by 2 bases, with 10 bases between. CDR1 and CDR2 from the germline V gene are LGHDT and YNNKEL (reference sequence). This CDR3 comprises 13 residues. The CDR3 reads CASRATVNTEAFF. The CDR3 coding sequence is TGTGCCAGCAGGGCGACAGTTAACACTGAAGCTTTCTTT.

This chain connects TRBV5-6 to TRBJ2-1, with D possibly TRBD2 on 5 matching bases. CDR1 is SGHDT, CDR2 YYEEEE, per germline. The V gene lost 0 bases and the J gene lost 7 bases, with 8 bases spanning the gap. This CDR3 has 13 residues. CDR3 coding DNA: TGTGCCAGCAGCTTGGGAAGGAGGAATGAGCAGTTCTTC. Amino acid sequence: CASSLGRRNEQFF. Full variable domain (outside the CDR3, taken from reference TRBV5-6 and TRBJ2-1): DAGVTQSPTHLIKTRGQQVTLRCSPKSGHDTVSWYQQALGQGPQFIFQYYEEEERQRGNFPDRFSGHQFPNYSSELNVNALLLGDSALYLCASSLGRRNEQFFGPGTRLTVL.

V gene TRBV5-1 combines with J gene TRBJ2-2; 13 bases map to TRBD2. CDR1 and CDR2 (germline): SGHRS, YFSETQ. CDR3 length equals 16 residues. J was trimmed by 7 bases and V by 5 bases; bases with no gene match: 8. This CDR3 is CASRTTSGGPVGELFF. Here the CDR3 DNA reads TGCGCCAGCAGAACGACTAGCGGGGGGCCAGTCGGGGAGCTGTTTTTT.

The chain carries TRBV5-1 and TRBJ2-7, with TRBD2 matching over 11 bases. Losses at the gene ends were 4 bases for V and 2 bases for J; bases not matched to a gene: 2. The CDR3 spans 14 residues. From germline, CDR1 is SGHRS and CDR2 YFSETQ. The CDR3 reads CASSTGLAAYEQYF. CDR3 bases: TGCGCCAGCAGCACGGGACTAGCGGCCTACGAGCAGTACTTC.

In this sample, this clone turned up once. The J gene is TRBJ2-3, the V gene TRBV6-5; 8 bases align to TRBD2. From germline, CDR1 is MNHEY and CDR2 SVGAGI. There are 14 residues in the CDR3. Trimming removed 1 base from V and 6 bases from J; junction bases left unmatched: 3. CDR3: CASSYFGGADTQYF. DNA of the CDR3: TGTGCCAGCAGTTACTTCGGGGGGGCTGATACGCAGTATTTT.